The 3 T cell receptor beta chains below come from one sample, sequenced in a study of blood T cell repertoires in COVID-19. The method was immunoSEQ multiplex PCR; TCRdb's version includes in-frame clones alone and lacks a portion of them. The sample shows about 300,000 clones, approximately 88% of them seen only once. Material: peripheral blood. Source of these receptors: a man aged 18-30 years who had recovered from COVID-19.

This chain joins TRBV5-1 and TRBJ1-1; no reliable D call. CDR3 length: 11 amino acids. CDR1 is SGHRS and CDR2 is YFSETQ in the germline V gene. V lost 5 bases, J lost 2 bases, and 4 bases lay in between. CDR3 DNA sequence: TGCGCCAGCAGACTAAACACTGAAGCTTTCTTT. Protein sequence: CASRLNTEAFF.

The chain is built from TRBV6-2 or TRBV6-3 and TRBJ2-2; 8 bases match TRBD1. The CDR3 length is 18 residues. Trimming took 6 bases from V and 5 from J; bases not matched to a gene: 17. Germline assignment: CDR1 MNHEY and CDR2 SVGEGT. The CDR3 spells CASSRGQGSVKGTGELFF. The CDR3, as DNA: TGTGCCAGCAGCCGCGGACAGGGTTCTGTTAAAGGTACCGGGGAGCTGTTTTTT.

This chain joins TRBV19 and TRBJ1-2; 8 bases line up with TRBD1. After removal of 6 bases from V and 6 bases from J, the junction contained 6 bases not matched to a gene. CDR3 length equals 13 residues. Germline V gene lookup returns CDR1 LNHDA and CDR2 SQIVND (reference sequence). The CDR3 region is CASSYQGADGYTF. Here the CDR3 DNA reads TGTGCCAGTAGCTACCAGGGGGCTGATGGCTACACCTTC.